These 32 T cell receptor beta chains were sequenced from one sample in a study of blood T cell repertoires in COVID-19. Method: immunoSEQ multiplex PCR; TCRdb's copy keeps in-frame clones and lacks some. Altogether about 37,000 clones are present, roughly 89% being singletons, with the ten largest covering 5.5% to 7.5%. Sequencing was done on a sample of peripheral blood. The receptors derive from a human donor in a cohort sampled during active COVID-19.

This clone has just one count. The rearrangement uses TRBV4-1 and TRBJ1-6; TRBD1 matches 7 bases. The CDR3 totals 16 residues. Unmatched junction bases numbered 9, after V lost 3 bases and J lost 7 bases. CDR1 and CDR2 (germline): MGHRA, YSYEKL. The CDR3 DNA sequence: TGCGCCAGCAGCCAGATACCGGGACAGTGGAATTCACCCCTCCACTTT. The encoded protein is CASSQIPGQWNSPLHF.

The gene calls are TRBV6-6 and TRBJ1-2, with 10 nucleotides matching TRBD1. Germline V lookup: CDR1 MNHNY, CDR2 SVGAGI (reference sequence). Trimming cost V 5 bases and J 8 bases; bases outside gene matches: 8. The length of the CDR3 is 14 residues. The CDR3 spells CASSLKDRGQGYTF. For the CDR3, the DNA is TGTGCCAGCAGTCTTAAAGACAGGGGGCAAGGCTACACCTTC.

The J gene is TRBJ2-5, the V gene TRBV2, with D perhaps TRBD1 (6 bases). The V end was cut by 6 bases, the J end by 3 bases, with 11 bases between. The length of the CDR3 is 13 residues. Germline V gene data show CDR1 as SNHLY and CDR2 as FYNNEI. The CDR3 coding sequence is TGTGCCAGCAGGGATACAGGGAAAGAGACCCAGTACTTC. Translating gives CASRDTGKETQYF.

This clone was recorded a few times. The chain employs TRBV19 and TRBJ2-2; 10 bases match TRBD1. Germline CDR1 LNHDA, CDR2 SQIVND (reference sequence). Trimming cost V 5 bases and J 3 bases; bases outside gene matches: 9. The CDR3 contains 17 residues. The CDR3 DNA is TGTGCCAGTAGTCCCCACTCGACAGGGGGCTACACCGGGGAGCTGTTTTTT. It is translated as CASSPHSTGGYTGELFF.

This clone was counted a single time. The rearrangement links TRBV6-5 to TRBJ2-1, with 7 bases identical to TRBD2. This CDR3 is 13 amino acids long. V shed 6 bases and J 4 bases; nucleotides not matched to a gene: 3. Germline assignment: CDR1 MNHEY and CDR2 SVGAGI. Here the CDR3 DNA reads TGTGCCAGCAGAGGACTAGGGTACAATGAGCAGTTCTTC. Encoded protein: CASRGLGYNEQFF.

The rearrangement uses TRBV30 and TRBJ2-7; D is possibly TRBD2 (5 bases). This CDR3 has 17 residues. Trimming pared 3 bases from V and 7 bases from J, leaving 28 bases between. Germline values: CDR1 GTSNPN, CDR2 SVGIG (reference sequence). The CDR3 DNA is TGTGCCTGGAGCACTCCCCCGCGGGCTTTTACTACGGGGGAGCAGTACTTC. It specifies CAWSTPPRAFTTGEQYF. Combining the CDR3 with reference TRBV30 and TRBJ2-7 gives the whole variable domain SQTIHQWPATLVQPVGSPLSLECTVEGTSNPNLYWYRQAAGRGLQLLFYSVGIGQISSEVPQNLSASRPQDRQFILSSKKLLLSDSGFYLCAWSTPPRAFTTGEQYFGPGTRLTVT.

The gene calls are TRBV5-1 and TRBJ1-4; TRBD1 is a possible D gene (5 bases). Germline assignment: CDR1 SGHRS and CDR2 YFSETQ. The CDR3 covers 14 residues. The germline V and J ends were trimmed by 0 bases and 7 bases, with 10 bases remaining between them. As DNA, the CDR3 is TGCGCCAGCAGCTTGGGCAGGGTCGGTGAAAAACTGTTTTTT. Translated: CASSLGRVGEKLFF.

The V call is TRBV28, the J call TRBJ2-3, with no clear D. The ends were cut back, 9 bases at V and 6 bases at J, with 7 bases in the middle. CDR1 and CDR2 from the germline V gene are MDHEN and SYDVKM. This CDR3 has 10 residues. CDR3 DNA: TGTGCCAGTCGGTACGATACGCAGTATTTT. This gives the protein CASRYDTQYF.

This clone has a handful of counts. V usage is TRBV28 and J usage is TRBJ1-3; 9 bases are shared with TRBD1. Per the germline V gene, CDR1 is MDHEN and CDR2 is SYDVKM. The junction had 2 bases not matched to a gene; V was cut back by 3 bases and J by 2 bases. The CDR3 is made up of 15 amino acids. DNA of the CDR3: TGTGCCAGCAGTTTCACAGGGGGCACTGGAAACACCATATATTTT. Its protein product is CASSFTGGTGNTIYF.

The chain joins TRBV2 to TRBJ1-5; 7 nucleotides line up with TRBD1. The germline V gene encodes CDR1 SNHLY and CDR2 FYNNEI. The junction had 7 bases not matched to a gene; V was cut back by 4 bases and J by 4 bases. This CDR3 contains 15 residues. In DNA form, the CDR3 reads TGTGCCAGCAGTGCGTTAGAACAGGGGAATCAGCCCCAGCATTTT. Protein product: CASSALEQGNQPQHF.

This chain joins TRBV27 and TRBJ2-1; 11 bases are a match to TRBD2. The CDR3 is 16 amino acids. V lost 5 bases and J lost 7; bases outside the gene matches: 10. Germline-derived CDR1 and CDR2 are MNHEY and SMNVEV (reference sequence). In nucleotides, the CDR3 is TGTGCCAGCAGTCCCTTTACTAGCGGGAGAGGGAATGAGCAGTTCTTC. This gives the protein CASSPFTSGRGNEQFF.

This chain joins TRBV5-4 and TRBJ1-1; 10 bases map to TRBD1. V gave up 3 bases and J gave up 5 bases; unmatched junction bases: 7. The CDR3 has 15 residues. Germline V CDR1 and CDR2: SGHNT, YYREEE (reference sequence). CDR3: CASSSADRGRTEAFF. The CDR3 DNA reads as TGTGCCAGCAGCTCCGCTGACAGGGGGCGGACTGAAGCTTTCTTT.

The gene calls are TRBV2 and TRBJ2-7; TRBD1 is a possible D gene (6 bases). The germline V and J ends were trimmed by 5 bases and 7 bases, with 12 bases remaining between them. This CDR3 is 12 amino acids long. Germline assignment: CDR1 SNHLY and CDR2 FYNNEI. CDR3 coding DNA: TGTGCCAGCAGTCCCACAGGGAAAGAGCAGTACTTC. Encoded protein: CASSPTGKEQYF.

V is TRBV7-2 and J is TRBJ2-2, with a weak D call TRBD1 (7 bases). The CDR3 length is 15 residues. CDR1 SGHTA and CDR2 FQGNSA come from the germline V gene. V was clipped by 2 bases and J by 4 bases, with 11 bases between them. The CDR3 DNA is TGTGCCAGCAGCTTAAGGCAGGGGGGCACCGGGGAGCTGTTTTTT. This translates into CASSLRQGGTGELFF. The variable domain in full, completed from reference TRBV7-2 and TRBJ2-2, reads GAGVSQSPSNKVTEKGKDVELRCDPISGHTALYWYRQSLGQGLEFLIYFQGNSAPDKSGLPSDRFSAERTGGSVSTLTIQRTQQEDSAVYLCASSLRQGGTGELFFGEGSRLTVL.

This chain links TRBV3-1 (or the pseudogene TRBV3-2) with TRBJ1-6; a weak D match, TRBD1 (5 bases). The CDR3 loop spans 17 amino acids. V was cut by 1 base and J by 5 bases, with 15 bases left in between. Germline CDR1 and CDR2: LGHDT and YNNKEL (reference sequence). CDR3 DNA: TGTGCCAGCAGCCAAGTCCCACAGGCACAAAATAATTCACCCCTCCACTTT. Protein sequence: CASSQVPQAQNNSPLHF.

The chain employs TRBV7-8 and TRBJ1-5; the D is unclear. Germline V gene sequence: CDR1 SGHVS, CDR2 FQNEAQ. The CDR3 is 15 residues long. The V and J ends lost 2 bases and 0 bases respectively, with 8 bases between them. CDR3: CASSLNSVSNQPQHF. DNA for the CDR3: TGTGCCAGCAGCTTAAATTCGGTTAGCAATCAGCCCCAGCATTTT.

The sample holds one count of this clone. The chain recombines TRBV4-1 with TRBJ1-5; 7 nucleotides line up with TRBD1. The trim removed 2 bases at V and 7 bases at J, leaving 8 bases unmatched. The CDR3 has 15 amino acids. CDR1 and CDR2 from the germline V gene are MGHRA and YSYEKL. Here the CDR3 reads CASSQIDRVRQPQHF. CDR3 nucleotides: TGCGCCAGCAGCCAAATCGACAGGGTTCGGCAGCCCCAGCATTTT.

The rearrangement links TRBV19 to TRBJ2-7, with a tentative D call TRBD1 (6 bases). CDR3 size: 15 residues. Germline V CDR1 and CDR2: LNHDA, SQIVND (reference sequence). V lost 4 bases and J lost 3, with 16 bases in between. The CDR3 DNA follows: TGTGCCAGTAGTACCCTTACAGGGTCGGACTACGAGCAGTACTTC. Its translation: CASSTLTGSDYEQYF.

The chain combines TRBV7-2 with TRBJ1-1, with a tentative D call TRBD1 (5 bases). Trimming cost V 0 bases and J 6 bases, with 14 bases left between them. Germline V gene data show CDR1 as SGHTA and CDR2 as FQGNSA. CDR3 length: 15 residues. The CDR3 reads CASSLASGGWAEAFF. CDR3 DNA sequence: TGTGCCAGCAGCTTAGCGTCCGGGGGGTGGGCTGAAGCTTTCTTT.

This chain links TRBV28 with TRBJ1-5, with D unresolved. The CDR3 has 13 amino acids. V was shortened by 6 bases and J by 7 bases, with 13 bases between the two germline ends. Germline lookup yields CDR1 MDHEN and CDR2 SYDVKM. CDR3 DNA: TGTGCCAGCAGGCCCGGGATTGGGCAGCCCCAGCATTTT. It yields the protein CASRPGIGQPQHF.

The chain joins TRBV21-1 to TRBJ1-2. TRBV21-1 is tagged as a pseudogene. The CDR3 extends over 13 amino acids. In nucleotides, the CDR3 is TGTGCCAGCAGCAAAGTTTCTCGAGATGGCTACACCTTC. Translation gives CASSKVSRDGYTF.

This rearrangement joins TRBV19 to TRBJ1-2, with D perhaps TRBD1 (5 bases). CDR3 length: 13 residues. Germline CDR1 is LNHDA and CDR2 is SQIVND (reference sequence). V was pared by 3 bases and J by 8 bases, with 13 bases between. The CDR3 nucleotides are TGTGCCAGTAGTATTGTGACAGTGGGAGGCTACACCTTC. Amino acid sequence: CASSIVTVGGYTF.

This chain uses TRBV6-5 with TRBJ2-5, with 9 bases fitting TRBD1. Germline lookup yields CDR1 MNHEY and CDR2 SVGAGI. This CDR3 contains 15 residues. The V gene end was trimmed by 5 bases and the J gene end by 0 bases; junction bases not matched to a gene: 4. The CDR3 spells CASSTRTGDQETQYF. CDR3 DNA: TGTGCCAGCAGTACCCGGACAGGGGACCAAGAGACCCAGTACTTC.

The chain carries TRBV7-2 and TRBJ1-6, with D possibly being TRBD1 (6 bases). The CDR3 has 13 amino acids. Per the germline V gene, CDR1 is SGHTA and CDR2 is FQGNSA. Trimming took 4 bases from V and 14 from J, leaving 15 bases between them. The CDR3 DNA follows: TGTGCCAGCAGCTACGGACAGACCTCAACCCTCCACTTT. It codes for CASSYGQTSTLHF.

The chain combines TRBV6-5 with TRBJ2-6, with D maybe TRBD1 (6 bases). The V end was cut by 10 bases, the J end by 4 bases, with 11 bases between. CDR1 is MNHEY and CDR2 is SVGAGI in the germline V gene. The CDR3 sequence is 13 residues long. Here the CDR3 reads CATQGTGANVLTF. In DNA form, the CDR3 reads TGTGCCACACAGGGTACCGGGGCCAACGTCCTGACTTTC.

J is TRBJ1-3 and V is TRBV9; D uncertain. Germline V gene lookup returns CDR1 SGDLS and CDR2 YYNGEE. The length of the CDR3 is 15 residues. The V end was cut by 3 bases, the J end by 4 bases, with 14 bases between. Here the CDR3 reads CASSAAPRGGNTIYF. CDR3 nucleotides: TGTGCCAGCAGCGCCGCGCCCCGAGGCGGAAACACCATATATTTT.

The V call is TRBV5-1, the J call TRBJ1-6; 9 nucleotides align to TRBD1. Germline V gives CDR1 SGHRS, CDR2 YFSETQ. V lost 4 bases and J lost 5; bases outside the gene matches: 7. There are 16 residues in the CDR3. In DNA form, the CDR3 reads TGCGCCAGCAGCCCCGAGACAGGGGGTAATAATTCACCCCTCCACTTT. Translation: CASSPETGGNNSPLHF.

The chain recombines TRBV6-5 with TRBJ1-5, with D unclear. CDR3 size: 13 residues. Germline CDR1 and CDR2: MNHEY and SVGAGI. V dropped 3 bases and J dropped 4 bases, with 7 bases sitting between them. This CDR3 reads CASSYGENQPQHF. The CDR3 DNA follows: TGTGCCAGCAGTTATGGGGAGAATCAGCCCCAGCATTTT.

V and J are TRBV27 and TRBJ1-5, with TRBD1 matching over 12 bases. The CDR3 is 19 residues long. The V segment lost 4 bases and the J segment 4 bases; nucleotides outside the gene matches: 14. CDR1 is MNHEY, CDR2 SMNVEV, per germline (reference sequence). The CDR3 is CASSSLGTGGIRANQPQHF. The CDR3 bases are TGTGCCAGCAGTTCCCTCGGGACAGGGGGCATCCGTGCAAATCAGCCCCAGCATTTT.

The chain carries TRBV6-2 or TRBV6-3 and TRBJ1-1; D gene unclear. Trimming shortened V by 6 bases and J by 5 bases, and 19 bases separated the two germline ends. This CDR3 has 15 amino acids. Per germline, CDR1 MNHEY and CDR2 SVGEGT. CDR3: CASSPLGEGRTEAFF. The DNA of the CDR3 is TGTGCCAGCAGCCCCCTCGGGGAAGGGCGGACTGAAGCTTTCTTT.

This chain connects TRBV6-5 to TRBJ2-5; 7 bases fit TRBD2. J was trimmed by 2 bases and V by 3 bases; bases with no gene match: 6. The CDR3 runs 15 residues. The germline V gene encodes CDR1 MNHEY and CDR2 SVGAGI. CDR3 bases: TGTGCCAGCAGTTATGGCGGGAGTAGTCAAGAGACCCAGTACTTC. Translated: CASSYGGSSQETQYF.

This chain links TRBV2 with TRBJ2-1; a weak D match, TRBD2 (5 bases). The ends were cut back, 6 bases at V and 10 bases at J, with 10 bases in the middle. The CDR3 covers 11 residues. CDR1 and CDR2 (germline): SNHLY, FYNNEI. DNA of the CDR3: TGTGCCAGCAGCCCCGGCGGGGAGCAGTTCTTC. It specifies CASSPGGEQFF.